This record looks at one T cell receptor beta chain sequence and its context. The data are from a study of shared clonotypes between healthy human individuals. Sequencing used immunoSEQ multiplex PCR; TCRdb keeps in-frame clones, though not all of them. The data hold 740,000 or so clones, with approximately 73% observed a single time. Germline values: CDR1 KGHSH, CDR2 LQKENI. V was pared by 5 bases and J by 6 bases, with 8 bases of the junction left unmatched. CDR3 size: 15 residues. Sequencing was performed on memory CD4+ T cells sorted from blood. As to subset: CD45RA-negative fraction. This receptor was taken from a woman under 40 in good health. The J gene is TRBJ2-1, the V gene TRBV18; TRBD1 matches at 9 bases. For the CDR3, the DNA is TGTGCCAGCTCAGCGTCCGGGACAGGGCTCAATGAGCAGTTCTTC. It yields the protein CASSASGTGLNEQFF.